This TCR beta chain derives from a study of T cells in localized non-small cell lung cancer. This clone was seen a handful of times. Its antigen is not identified. CDR3 length: 15 amino acids. Trimming cost V 1 base and J 0 bases, with 9 bases left between them. Germline lookup yields CDR1 LNHDA and CDR2 SQIVND (reference sequence). Whole-study findings and limits: An association was observed between higher blood T cell density and longer overall survival.

The assay was immunoSEQ multiplex PCR, and TCRdb's table has in-frame clones only and misses some. The sample contains over 4,000 clones, roughly 27% of which appear only once. V gene TRBV19 combines with J gene TRBJ1-1; maybe TRBD1 (5 bases). The sample was lung tumor tissue, taken before any cancer treatment. The receptor was derived from a male donor older than 55 with stage I lung adenocarcinoma. The CDR3 coding sequence is TGTGCCAGTAGTATAGGGGGCTCAATGAACACTGAAGCTTTCTTT. Protein sequence: CASSIGGSMNTEAFF.